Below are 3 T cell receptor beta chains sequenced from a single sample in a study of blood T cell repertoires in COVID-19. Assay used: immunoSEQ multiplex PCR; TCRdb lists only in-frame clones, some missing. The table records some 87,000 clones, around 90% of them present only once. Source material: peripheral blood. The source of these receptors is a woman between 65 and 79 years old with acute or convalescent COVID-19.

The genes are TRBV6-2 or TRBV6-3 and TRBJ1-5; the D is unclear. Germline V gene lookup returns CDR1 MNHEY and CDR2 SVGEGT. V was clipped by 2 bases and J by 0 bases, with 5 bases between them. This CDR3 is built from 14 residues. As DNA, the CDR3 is TGTGCCAGCAGTTACGTTTATAGCAATCAGCCCCAGCATTTT. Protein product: CASSYVYSNQPQHF.

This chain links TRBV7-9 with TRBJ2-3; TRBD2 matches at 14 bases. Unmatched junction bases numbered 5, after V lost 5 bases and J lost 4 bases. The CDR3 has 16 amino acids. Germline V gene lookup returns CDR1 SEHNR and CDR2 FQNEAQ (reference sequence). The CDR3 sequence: CASSGGTSGSADTQYF. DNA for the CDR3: TGTGCCAGCAGCGGCGGGACTAGCGGGAGCGCAGATACGCAGTATTTT.

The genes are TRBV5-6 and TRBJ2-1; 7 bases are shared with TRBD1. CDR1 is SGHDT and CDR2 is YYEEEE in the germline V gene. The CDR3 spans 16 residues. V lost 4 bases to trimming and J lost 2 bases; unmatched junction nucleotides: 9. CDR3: CASSTNRGPPYNEQFF. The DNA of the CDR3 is TGTGCCAGCAGCACAAACAGGGGTCCCCCCTACAATGAGCAGTTCTTC. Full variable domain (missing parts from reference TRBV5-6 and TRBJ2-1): DAGVTQSPTHLIKTRGQQVTLRCSPKSGHDTVSWYQQALGQGPQFIFQYYEEEERQRGNFPDRFSGHQFPNYSSELNVNALLLGDSALYLCASSTNRGPPYNEQFFGPGTRLTVL.